This T cell receptor (beta chain) was observed in a study of human T cells and chemical hapten exposure. Study-wide background: The sensitizer, 2% DPC, was used on approximately 2 cm by approximately 2 cm of upper inner arm skin. Minor pooled library volume differences mainly drove per-sample TCR yield variation.

V lost 6 bases, J lost 2 bases, and 14 bases stayed unmatched. Per the germline V gene, CDR1 is MGHRA and CDR2 is YSYEKL. This CDR3 contains 17 residues. As for time point: patch test 2, 6 weeks after DPC sensitization. Specified treatment: therapeutic diphenylcyclopropenone sensitization with weekly scalp DPC. The donor pool consisted of alopecia patients aged 18 to 70 years, considered suitable for DPC. TCRdb reprocessed the RACE reads with MiXCR, giving one entry per CDR3 protein. Here the sample spans about 400,000 distinct CDR3 sequences, around 6% being singletons. In its sample, this clonotype was seen a few times.

The sample was whole blood, taken in connection with sensitization to the hapten diphenylcyclopropenone (DPC). This chain uses TRBV4-1 with TRBJ1-1, with TRBD1 identical over 8 bases. This TCR was sampled from a woman younger than 35 with alopecia areata. Some clones in this sample may be carry-over from other donors' samples. The CDR3, as DNA: TGCGCCAGCAGGCTGACAGGGGACCCAGTATTAAACACTGAAGCTTTCTTT. It encodes CASRLTGDPVLNTEAFF.